This entry lists 30 T cell receptor beta chains sequenced from one sample in a study of OX40 agonist ivuxolimab in advanced cancers. This table comes from immunoSEQ multiplex PCR, and its TCRdb copy is limited to in-frame clones, with some not included. Of some 48,000 clones listed, around nine tenths are singletons. Sequences were derived from CD4+ or CD8+ T cells sorted from blood, sampled in a trial of the OX40 agonist ivuxolimab. Every receptor here comes from an adult with an advanced solid tumor such as melanoma, head and neck, liver or kidney cancer.

This clone was seen just once. The chain carries TRBV18 and TRBJ2-1, with D perhaps matching TRBD2 (6 bases). Germline values: CDR1 KGHSH, CDR2 LQKENI. V was cut by 3 bases and J by 3 bases, with 9 bases left in between. The length of the CDR3 is 14 residues. In DNA form, the CDR3 reads TGTGCCAGCTCACCGTGGGAGGACTACAATGAGCAGTTCTTC. Amino acids: CASSPWEDYNEQFF.

This clone was observed once. The chain uses TRBV6-1 and TRBJ1-3; D is undetermined. In germline, CDR1 is MNHNS, CDR2 SASEGT. The V gene lost 2 bases and the J gene lost 3 bases, with 20 bases spanning the gap. CDR3 size: 18 residues. DNA for the CDR3: TGTGCCAGCAGTGAAACACGCCTATCCTCGGGGTATGGAAACACCATATATTTT. Translating it yields CASSETRLSSGYGNTIYF.

The V and J genes are TRBV10-3 and TRBJ2-6; D unclear. Germline loops: CDR1 ENHRY, CDR2 SYGVKD. The CDR3 length is 14 residues. The ends were cut back, 4 bases at V and 0 bases at J, with 4 bases in the middle. In nucleotides, the CDR3 is TGTGCCATCAGTGGGTCCTCTGGGGCCAACGTCCTGACTTTC. Translating gives CAISGSSGANVLTF.

The chain carries TRBV19 and TRBJ1-5, with 8 bases that match TRBD1. V shed 6 bases, J shed 4 bases, and the junction held 5 bases outside the gene matches. The CDR3 extends over 14 amino acids. The germline gives CDR1 LNHDA, CDR2 SQIVND (reference sequence). CDR3 residues: CASRQTGDNQPQHF. The CDR3 nucleotides are TGTGCCAGTAGACAGACAGGGGATAATCAGCCCCAGCATTTT.

This clone appeared once. The chain recombines TRBV7-9 with TRBJ1-2; 7 bases align to TRBD1. Germline V gene sequence: CDR1 SEHNR, CDR2 FQNEAQ (reference sequence). The CDR3 consists of 12 residues. J gave up 8 bases and V 1 base, and 1 base lay outside the gene matches. CDR3 coding DNA: TGTGCCAGCAGCTTAGACAGGGGCGGCTACACCTTC. Its protein is CASSLDRGGYTF.

This clone has a single count. This chain uses TRBV6-1 with TRBJ1-5; 8 positions agree with TRBD1. V lost 0 bases to trimming and J lost 4 bases; unmatched junction nucleotides: 8. Looked up from germline, CDR1 is MNHNS and CDR2 is SASEGT. The CDR3 has 17 residues. CDR3 residues: CASSEAIPGGPNQPQHF. Written as DNA, the CDR3 is TGTGCCAGCAGTGAAGCTATTCCAGGGGGCCCTAATCAGCCCCAGCATTTT.

The chain couples TRBV28 to TRBJ2-1; no clear D. This CDR3 region has 12 residues. Germline-derived CDR1 and CDR2 are MDHEN and SYDVKM. Trimming shortened V by 3 bases and J by 9 bases, and 9 bases separated the two germline ends. For the CDR3, the DNA is TGTGCCAGCAGTTTGTCGTGGGGTGAGCAGTTCTTC. Translating gives CASSLSWGEQFF.

The chain is built from TRBV5-1 and TRBJ2-5; 15 bases match TRBD2. The germline CDR1 and CDR2 sequences are SGHRS and YFSETQ. The CDR3 is 18 residues long. The junction had 9 bases not matched to a gene; V was cut back by 2 bases and J by 4 bases. The CDR3 region is CASSLGLAGGSYGETQYF. CDR3 bases: TGCGCCAGCAGCTTAGGACTAGCGGGAGGGTCGTATGGAGAGACCCAGTACTTC.

The chain is built from TRBV29-1 and TRBJ2-7; D not certain. The CDR3 has 15 residues. V shed 0 bases and J shed 0 bases, with 12 bases lying between them. Germline values: CDR1 SQVTM, CDR2 ANQGSEA. In nucleotides, the CDR3 is TGCAGCGTTGAAGATTCGGCAGCCAGCTCCTACGAGCAGTACTTC. Its translation: CSVEDSAASSYEQYF.

In DNA, the CDR3 is TGTGCCAGCAGGGGGGGGACAGGGGGTCAGCCCCAGCATTTT. This sequence encodes CASRGGTGGQPQHF. The rearrangement joins TRBV6-5 to TRBJ1-5; 11 bases are a match to TRBD1. The CDR3 is made up of 14 amino acids. Germline CDR1 MNHEY, CDR2 SVGAGI. With 6 bases clipped from V and 6 bases from J, the junction kept 4 bases outside the gene matches.

J is TRBJ1-2 and V is TRBV7-2; 7 bases fit TRBD1. Germline CDR1 reads SGHTA; CDR2 reads FQGNSA. After removal of 0 bases from V and 7 bases from J, the junction contained 5 bases not matched to a gene. This CDR3 is 14 amino acids long. CDR3 in DNA: TGTGCCAGCAGCTTAGCGACAGGGTTGAGTGGCTACACCTTC. Its translation: CASSLATGLSGYTF.

V gene TRBV9 combines with J gene TRBJ2-4; D is uncertain. Germline assignment: CDR1 SGDLS and CDR2 YYNGEE. V was shortened by 4 bases and J by 2 bases, with 13 bases between the two germline ends. This CDR3 has 15 residues. CDR3 amino acids: CASSIGPLPKNIQYF. In DNA, the CDR3 is TGTGCCAGCAGCATCGGGCCTCTTCCCAAAAACATTCAGTACTTC. The variable domain in full, with the rest retrieved from reference TRBV9 and TRBJ2-4, is DSGVTQTPKHLITATGQRVTLRCSPRSGDLSVYWYQQSLDQGLQFLIQYYNGEERAKGNILERFSAQQFPDLHSELNLSSLELGDSALYFCASSIGPLPKNIQYFGAGTRLSVL.

By its share, this clone is medium-sized. The J gene is TRBJ2-3, the V gene TRBV2; TRBD2 matches at 9 bases. CDR3 length: 15 amino acids. CDR1 SNHLY and CDR2 FYNNEI come from the germline V gene. V dropped 9 bases and J dropped 6; count of bases not matched to a gene: 13. Here the CDR3 DNA reads TGTGCCAGTGGGGCGGAGCGGGGGGCCGGGGATACGCAGTATTTT. This encodes CASGAERGAGDTQYF. Supplemented by reference TRBV2 and TRBJ2-3, the full variable domain reads EPEVTQTPSHQVTQMGQEVILRCVPISNHLYFYWYRQILGQKVEFLVSFYNNEISEKSEIFDDQFSVERPDGSNFTLKIRSTKLEDSAMYFCASGAERGAGDTQYFGPGTRLTVL.

The V and J genes are TRBV5-4 and TRBJ1-4; D remains unclear. Looked up from germline, CDR1 is SGHNT and CDR2 is YYREEE (reference sequence). Trimming took off 2 bases at V and 4 bases at J, with 6 bases between the two ends. The length of the CDR3 is 13 residues. CDR3 bases: TGTGCCAGCAGCTTCACAGATAATGAAAAACTGTTTTTT. Translating gives CASSFTDNEKLFF.

The chain links TRBV7-6 to TRBJ2-7, with a weak D call TRBD2 (5 bases). CDR1 and CDR2 from the germline V gene are SGHVS and FNYEAQ. V was pared by 5 bases and J by 6 bases, with 17 bases between. CDR3 length: 14 amino acids. CDR3 region: CASSPAPASGEQYF. In DNA, the CDR3 is TGTGCCAGCAGCCCAGCCCCCGCGAGCGGCGAGCAGTACTTC.

The chain joins TRBV14 to TRBJ1-1; tentative D call: TRBD1 (5 bases). The CDR3 runs to 14 residues. Germline V CDR1 and CDR2: SGHDN, FVKESK. Trimming pared 6 bases from V and 4 bases from J, leaving 15 bases between. The CDR3 coding sequence is TGTGCCAGCAGTCTCTATAAGGGGATCACTGAAGCTTTCTTT. Encoded protein: CASSLYKGITEAFF.

This clone has just a few counts. This chain joins TRBV27 and TRBJ1-5, with D unclear. CDR3 size: 15 residues. Between the trimmed V and J ends, which lost 0 bases and 4 bases, there was a span of 10 bases. Germline lookup yields CDR1 MNHEY and CDR2 SMNVEV (reference sequence). In nucleotides, the CDR3 is TGTGCCAGCAGTTTATCGGGGATCGGGAATCAGCCCCAGCATTTT. It codes for CASSLSGIGNQPQHF.

The CDR3 sequence is CATSRDAQTYEQYF. Here the CDR3 DNA reads TGTGCCACCAGCAGAGACGCCCAGACCTACGAGCAGTACTTC. The chain recombines TRBV15 with TRBJ2-7; D not certain. From germline, CDR1 is LNHNV and CDR2 YYDKDF (reference sequence). V was trimmed by 0 bases and J by 2 bases, leaving 8 bases between them. The CDR3 covers 14 residues.

The gene calls are TRBV18 and TRBJ1-1; D might be TRBD1 (6 bases). Trimming stripped 3 bases from V and 1 base from J, with 12 bases between. In germline, CDR1 is KGHSH, CDR2 LQKENI. CDR3 length equals 15 residues. DNA for the CDR3: TGTGCCAGCTCACCGCGCCAGGGGTCGAACACTGAAGCTTTCTTT. Translating gives CASSPRQGSNTEAFF.

This clone was seen once. The chain couples TRBV2 to TRBJ1-5, with TRBD1 matching over 7 bases. The germline CDR1 and CDR2 sequences are SNHLY and FYNNEI. Unmatched junction bases numbered 13, after V lost 7 bases and J lost 7 bases. CDR3 size: 15 residues. The CDR3 protein is CASMLTGRDGQPQHF. The CDR3 nucleotides read TGTGCCAGCATGCTGACAGGGCGAGACGGGCAGCCCCAGCATTTT.

The rearrangement uses TRBV12-2 and TRBJ2-6; the table's TRBD1 call for D was not verified on the DNA. TRBV12-2 is shown as a pseudogene. This CDR3 contains 24 residues. In DNA form, the CDR3 reads TGTGCAAGTCGCGCCCTAGGCGGTGTGGGACAGGTTAGCCAAGAGGGCTCTGGGGCCAACGTCCTGACTTTC. This translates into CASRALGGVGQVSQEGSGANVLTF.

This clone appeared a single time. The CDR3 protein is CASSLDGGDMNTEAFF. The CDR3 region has the DNA TGCGCCAGCAGCTTGGATGGGGGGGACATGAACACTGAAGCTTTCTTT. The chain couples TRBV5-1 to TRBJ1-1; D possibly corresponds to TRBD1 (6 bases). Trimming removed 0 bases from V and 0 bases from J, with 12 bases in between. Looked up from germline, CDR1 is SGHRS and CDR2 is YFSETQ. This CDR3 is built from 16 residues.

The rearrangement uses TRBV7-3 and TRBJ2-1; TRBD2 matches at 14 bases. CDR3 length: 16 residues. J lost 4 bases, V lost 5 bases, and 4 bases had no gene match. Germline V gene sequence: CDR1 SGHTA, CDR2 FQGTGA. CDR3 sequence reads: CASSPRLAGGYNEQFF. CDR3 in DNA: TGTGCCAGCAGCCCAAGACTAGCGGGAGGGTACAATGAGCAGTTCTTC.

This rearrangement joins TRBV5-1 to TRBJ1-2, with D maybe TRBD1 (5 bases). Trimming removed 7 bases at V and 7 bases at J, with 11 bases between. The CDR3 contains 11 residues. Germline V gives CDR1 SGHRS, CDR2 YFSETQ. CDR3 residues: CASGPQGGYTF. The CDR3 DNA follows: TGCGCCAGCGGACCCCAGGGTGGCTACACCTTC.

The V and J genes are TRBV7-6 and TRBJ2-3, with 7 bases identical to TRBD2. CDR1 is SGHVS, CDR2 FNYEAQ, per germline. With V trimmed by 0 bases and J by 5 bases, 5 bases remained unmatched. The CDR3 runs 15 residues. The CDR3 nucleotides are TGTGCCAGCAGCTTAGCGGGGGGGGGTATAGATACGCAGTATTTT. Amino acid sequence: CASSLAGGGIDTQYF.

The J gene is TRBJ1-4, the V gene TRBV7-9; the D is unclear. CDR1 and CDR2 from the germline V gene are SEHNR and FQNEAQ (reference sequence). V was clipped by 2 bases and J by 4 bases, with 8 bases between them. The CDR3 extends over 14 amino acids. Here the CDR3 DNA reads TGTGCCAGCAGCTTATCTGGGCTTAATGAAAAACTGTTTTTT. The encoded protein is CASSLSGLNEKLFF. Full variable domain (rest looked up from reference TRBV7-9 and TRBJ1-4): DTGVSQNPRHKITKRGQNVTFRCDPISEHNRLYWYRQTLGQGPEFLTYFQNEAQLEKSRLLSDRFSAERPKGSFSTLEIQRTEQGDSAMYLCASSLSGLNEKLFFGSGTQLSVL.

The gene calls are TRBV5-1 and TRBJ2-6, with TRBD1 matching 7 bases. The CDR3 length is 19 residues. V lost 0 bases to trimming and J lost 0 bases; unmatched junction nucleotides: 9. Germline CDR1 is SGHRS and CDR2 is YFSETQ. Written as DNA, the CDR3 is TGCGCCAGCAGCTTGGTATCAGGACAGGCGAGCTCTGGGGCCAACGTCCTGACTTTC. This codes for CASSLVSGQASSGANVLTF. The full variable domain, in which reference TRBV5-1 and TRBJ2-6 provide the parts outside the CDR3, is KAGVTQTPRYLIKTRGQQVTLSCSPISGHRSVSWYQQTPGQGLQFLFEYFSETQRNKGNFPGRFSGRQFSNSRSEMNVSTLELGDSALYLCASSLVSGQASSGANVLTFGAGSRLTVL.

The chain carries TRBV28 and TRBJ2-1; 14 bases match TRBD2. The length of the CDR3 is 17 residues. The trim removed 6 bases at V and 12 bases at J, leaving 16 bases unmatched. Germline CDR1 is MDHEN and CDR2 is SYDVKM. As DNA, the CDR3 is TGTGCCAGCAGCCCCAGACGACTAGCGGGGGGGCTAAGGGGGCAGTTCTTC. This codes for CASSPRRLAGGLRGQFF. The full variable domain, in which reference TRBV28 and TRBJ2-1 provide the parts outside the CDR3, is DVKVTQSSRYLVKRTGEKVFLECVQDMDHENMFWYRQDPGLGLRLIYFSYDVKMKEKGDIPEGYSVSREKKERFSLILESASTNQTSMYLCASSPRRLAGGLRGQFFGPGTRLTVL.

The chain carries TRBV5-6 and TRBJ1-2; the D gene is possibly TRBD1 (5 bases). The CDR3 covers 12 residues. The V gene's germline CDR1 is SGHDT and CDR2 YYEEEE. V shed 3 bases and J shed 7 bases, with 10 bases lying between them. CDR3 loop: CASSSGVGGYTF. CDR3 DNA sequence: TGTGCCAGCAGCTCGGGGGTGGGTGGCTACACCTTC.

V usage is TRBV6-1 and J usage is TRBJ1-6; D unclear. The CDR3 is made up of 13 amino acids. V was trimmed by 7 bases and J by 4 bases, leaving 8 bases between them. Germline lookup yields CDR1 MNHNS and CDR2 SASEGT. The CDR3 DNA follows: TGTGCCAGCAAGGGTGAATATAATTCACCCCTCCACTTT. This translates into CASKGEYNSPLHF.